This record looks at one T cell receptor (beta chain) sequence and its context. What it binds is unknown. The source of the sample is a study of shared clonotypes between healthy human individuals. Study-wide results and caveats: In the sorted subsets, rarefaction showed sequencing was incomplete despite large depth. A few donors had 4% to 6.5% of their naive CD4 clonotypes in common.

TCRdb's copy holds only in-frame clones and misses some; the assay was immunoSEQ multiplex PCR. The sample has roughly 1,600,000 clones, approximately 98.5% seen once; the top ten hold around 0.33%. This CDR3 is 16 amino acids long. The germline gives CDR1 SGDLS, CDR2 YYNGEE. V was trimmed by 0 bases and J by 6 bases, leaving 17 bases between them. This receptor was taken from a man aged 25-45 years in good health. V is TRBV9 and J is TRBJ2-3; D gene ambiguous. The sequenced sample consisted of naive CD4+ T cells sorted from blood. Described subset: CD45RA+ positively selected. The CDR3 DNA sequence: TGTGCCAGCAGCGTAGGTTCCCTAGTAGGGTGGGATACGCAGTATTTT. Protein: CASSVGSLVGWDTQYF.